Presented here are 10 T cell receptor beta chains from one specimen sequenced in a study of T cells in Graves' hyperthyroidism and ophthalmopathy. RNA transcripts were the template for amplifying TCR beta CDR3 regions. HTBI primers drove first-round RT-PCR of the TCR CDR3. TCRdb re-derived calls from the multiplex PCR reads in MiXCR, one entry per CDR3 protein. The profile covers around 540,000 distinct CDR3 sequences, with more than 45% appearing a single time and roughly 8.2% taken by the ten largest. The material sequenced was peripheral blood or thyroid tissue (not recorded which). All receptors derive from a woman under 30 with Graves' hyperthyroidism.

The chain is built from TRBV6-5 and TRBJ2-7; D is uncertain. The V gene's germline CDR1 is MNHEY and CDR2 SVGAGI. This CDR3 has 12 amino acids. V was trimmed by 0 bases and J by 6 bases, leaving 6 bases between them. The CDR3 DNA is TGTGCCAGCAGTTACTCATGGGGCGAGCAGTACTTC. Protein sequence: CASSYSWGEQYF.

This clonotype was counted many times. The V gene is TRBV7-6, the J gene TRBJ2-7, with TRBD2 as a possible D gene (6 bases). CDR1 SGHVS and CDR2 FNYEAQ come from the germline V gene. With 3 bases removed from V and 2 bases from J, the gap between germline ends came to 14 bases. The CDR3 spans 15 residues. CDR3 in DNA: TGTGCCAGCAGCTTGGGGGGAGGCACGGCCTACGAGCAGTACTTC. Its translation is CASSLGGGTAYEQYF.

The rearrangement joins TRBV2 to TRBJ2-7; D call uncertain. Trimming removed 4 bases at V and 3 bases at J, with 16 bases between. The CDR3 runs 15 residues. The germline CDR1 and CDR2 sequences are SNHLY and FYNNEI. As DNA, the CDR3 is TGTGCCAGCAGTGGTTCCGTACGGCTGGGCTACGAGCAGTACTTC. As protein: CASSGSVRLGYEQYF. Supplemented by reference TRBV2 and TRBJ2-7, the full variable domain reads EPEVTQTPSHQVTQMGQEVILRCVPISNHLYFYWYRQILGQKVEFLVSFYNNEISEKSEIFDDQFSVERPDGSNFTLKIRSTKLEDSAMYFCASSGSVRLGYEQYFGPGTRLTVT.

The chain employs TRBV20-1 and TRBJ1-1, with 7 bases that match TRBD1. The ends lost 3 bases at V and 3 bases at J; junction bases unmatched: 4. The CDR3 extends over 13 amino acids. Looked up from germline, CDR1 is DFQATT and CDR2 is SNEGSKA (reference sequence). This CDR3 reads CSARIDRDTEAFF. The CDR3, as DNA: TGCAGTGCTAGGATAGACAGGGACACTGAAGCTTTCTTT.

DNA of the CDR3: TGTGCCATCAGCGTAGACGACCAAGAGACCCAGTACTTC. Amino acids: CAISVDDQETQYF. This chain connects TRBV10-3 to TRBJ2-5; D is unresolved. Germline lookup yields CDR1 ENHRY and CDR2 SYGVKD. Trimming removed 6 bases from V and 0 bases from J, with 8 bases in between. The CDR3 is made up of 13 amino acids.

This clonotype was seen only a few times. The chain employs TRBV19 and TRBJ2-2; D is uncertain. Trimming shortened V by 3 bases and J by 0 bases, and 5 bases separated the two germline ends. The CDR3 runs to 14 residues. The germline V gene has CDR1 LNHDA and CDR2 SQIVND (reference sequence). CDR3 bases: TGTGCCAGTAGTATTGGGTCGAACACCGGGGAGCTGTTTTTT. This translates into CASSIGSNTGELFF.

This clonotype was observed a handful of times. The genes are TRBV7-3 and TRBJ1-3, with a tentative D call TRBD1 (5 bases). Trimming cost V 4 bases and J 2 bases, with 18 bases left between them. This CDR3 is built from 17 residues. Germline CDR1 is SGHTA and CDR2 is FQGTGA. The CDR3 DNA reads as TGTGCCAGCAGCTCGATTACGAGGGGAGGCACTGGAAACACCATATATTTT. Residues: CASSSITRGGTGNTIYF. Based on the CDR3 plus reference TRBV7-3 and TRBJ1-3, the full variable domain is GAGVSQTPSNKVTEKGKYVELRCDPISGHTALYWYRQSLGQGPEFLIYFQGTGAADDSGLPNDRFFAVRPEGSVSTLKIQRTERGDSAVYLCASSSITRGGTGNTIYFGEGSWLTVV.

The chain has TRBV25-1 and TRBJ1-5; 8 bases are a match to TRBD1. This CDR3 is 14 amino acids long. J was trimmed by 2 bases and V by 6 bases; bases with no gene match: 3. Germline CDR1 is MGHDK and CDR2 is SYGVNS. The CDR3 DNA reads as TGTGCCAGCAGGGACAGGGATGGCAATCAGCCCCAGCATTTT. Translated: CASRDRDGNQPQHF.

V is TRBV7-8 and J is TRBJ2-7; D may be TRBD1 (5 bases). V was cut by 3 bases and J by 3 bases, with 12 bases left in between. This CDR3 is 14 amino acids long. Germline V gene sequence: CDR1 SGHVS, CDR2 FQNEAQ. The CDR3 bases are TGTGCCAGCAGCTTTGGACAACTGATCTACGAGCAGTACTTC. It is translated as CASSFGQLIYEQYF.

This clonotype was seen ten or more times. The chain carries TRBV29-1 and TRBJ2-7; weak D call: TRBD1 (5 bases). The CDR3 totals 15 residues. Germline lookup yields CDR1 SQVTM and CDR2 ANQGSEA. The V end lost 0 bases, the J end lost 2 bases, and 14 bases lay between the germline ends. Here the CDR3 reads CSVEEQGIKPYEQYF. The CDR3 DNA is TGCAGCGTTGAAGAGCAGGGAATTAAGCCCTACGAGCAGTACTTC.